This record looks at one T cell receptor (beta chain) sequence and its context. Its antigen remains unidentified. This record belongs to a study of cytomegalovirus exposure and HLA in healthy donors. Study-wide context: An early release of data contained about 85 million unique TCRs, which came from HLA-typed donors.

The study's findings and limits: Information on immune exposure was restricted to one variable (CMV serostatus).

Looked up from germline, CDR1 is LGHNA and CDR2 is YNFKEQ. The CDR3 has 17 amino acids. V was clipped by 0 bases and J by 7 bases, with 18 bases between them. A multiplex PCR was run with 60 Vbeta primers and 13 Jbeta primers. Assay: immunoSEQ multiplex PCR; the TCRdb copy retains only in-frame clones and omits some. This table holds 200,000 or so clones, about 77% found once. The gene calls are TRBV4-2 and TRBJ2-2; possible D gene TRBD2, 7 bases. Source material: PBMCs. The receptor was derived from a woman aged 25 to 39 in good health and CMV-seronegative. The CDR3 nucleotides read TGTGCCAGCAGCCAAGAATCCGTGGGGGGGCAGGTCGGGGAGCTGTTTTTT. Its translation: CASSQESVGGQVGELFF.